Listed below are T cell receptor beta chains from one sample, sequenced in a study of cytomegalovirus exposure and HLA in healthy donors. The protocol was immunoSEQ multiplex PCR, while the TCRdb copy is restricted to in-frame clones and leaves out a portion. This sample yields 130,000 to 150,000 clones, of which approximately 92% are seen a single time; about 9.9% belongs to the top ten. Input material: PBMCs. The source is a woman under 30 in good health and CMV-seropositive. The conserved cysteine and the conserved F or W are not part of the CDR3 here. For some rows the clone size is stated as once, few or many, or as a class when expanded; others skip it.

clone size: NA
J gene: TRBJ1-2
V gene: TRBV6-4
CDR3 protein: ASTAAAGYGYT

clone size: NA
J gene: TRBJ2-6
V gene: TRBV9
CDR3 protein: ASSARLSGANVLT

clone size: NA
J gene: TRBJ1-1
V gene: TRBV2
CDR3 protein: ASNREYNTEAF

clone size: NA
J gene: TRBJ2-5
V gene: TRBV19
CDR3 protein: ASTPGTSQGTQY

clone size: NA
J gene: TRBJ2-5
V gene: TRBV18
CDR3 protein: ASSPKYGGRETQY

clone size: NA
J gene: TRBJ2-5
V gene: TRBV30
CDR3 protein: AWSGGLAGRETQY

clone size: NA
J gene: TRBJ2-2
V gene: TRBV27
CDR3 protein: ASSLAASGGTTPGELF

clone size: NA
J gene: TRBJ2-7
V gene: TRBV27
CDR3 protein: ASRDRGRPYEQY

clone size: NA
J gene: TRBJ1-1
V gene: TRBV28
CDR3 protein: ASRDDREITEAF

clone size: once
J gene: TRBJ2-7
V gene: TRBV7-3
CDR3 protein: ASSLNPGGNYEQY